This TCR beta chain came from a study of cytomegalovirus exposure and HLA in healthy donors. Deletions cut 1 base from V and 3 bases from J, with 4 bases between. CDR3 length: 12 amino acids. The V gene's germline CDR1 is SGHDT and CDR2 YYEEEE. Researchers ran the PCR with 60 Vbeta and 13 Jbeta primers. Some clones are missing from TCRdb's copy, which holds only in-frame ones; the method was immunoSEQ multiplex PCR. This sample's table has about 140,000 clones. The origin of this receptor is a woman aged 18-35 years in good health and CMV-seronegative. This chain joins TRBV5-6 and TRBJ1-1; D remains ambiguous. Sample: PBMCs. The CDR3 region has the DNA TGTGCCAGCAGCTTGTTCGACACTGAAGCTTTCTTT. Amino acid sequence: CASSLFDTEAFF.